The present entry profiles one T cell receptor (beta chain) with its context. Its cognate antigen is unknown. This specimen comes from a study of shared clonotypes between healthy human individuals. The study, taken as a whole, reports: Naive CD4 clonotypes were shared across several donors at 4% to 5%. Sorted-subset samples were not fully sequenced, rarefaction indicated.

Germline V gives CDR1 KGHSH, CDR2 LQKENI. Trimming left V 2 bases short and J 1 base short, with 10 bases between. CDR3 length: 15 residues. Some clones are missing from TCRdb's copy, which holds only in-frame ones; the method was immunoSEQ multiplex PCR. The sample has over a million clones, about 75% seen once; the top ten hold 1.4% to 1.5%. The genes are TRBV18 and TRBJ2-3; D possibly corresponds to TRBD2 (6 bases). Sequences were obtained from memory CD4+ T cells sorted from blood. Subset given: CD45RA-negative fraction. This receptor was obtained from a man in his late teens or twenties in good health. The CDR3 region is CASSPGGWGTDTQYF. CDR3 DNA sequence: TGTGCCAGCTCACCAGGAGGGTGGGGCACAGATACGCAGTATTTT.